Listed here are 10 T cell receptor beta chains from one sample, sequenced in a study of blood T cell repertoires in COVID-19. Clones were sequenced by immunoSEQ multiplex PCR, and TCRdb holds only the in-frame ones, with some missing. The repertoire holds about 140,000 clones, 84% seen once, with about 5.5% in the top ten. The sample comprised PBMCs or T cells enriched from blood (not recorded which). These receptors were obtained from a man aged 35 to 55 with acute COVID-19.

The chain uses TRBV7-9 and TRBJ2-7; 8 nucleotides agree with TRBD1. This CDR3 has 15 amino acids. V dropped 0 bases and J dropped 2; count of bases not matched to a gene: 3. Germline values: CDR1 SEHNR, CDR2 FQNEAQ (reference sequence). The CDR3 sequence: CASSLAGTGAYEQYF. The CDR3 DNA is TGTGCCAGCAGCTTAGCCGGGACAGGAGCCTACGAGCAGTACTTC.

This clone was seen only once. The chain joins TRBV11-2 to TRBJ2-1; no clear D. Germline CDR1 reads SGHAT; CDR2 reads FQNNGV. The CDR3 is made up of 16 amino acids. Between the trimmed V and J ends, which lost 6 bases and 5 bases, there was a span of 20 bases. CDR3 nucleotide sequence: TGTGCCAGCAGTAGTCTTTCCCTTATCCCGAACAATGAGCAGTTCTTC. Translated: CASSSLSLIPNNEQFF.

This clone showed up just once. J is TRBJ2-3 and V is TRBV7-2, with D possibly being TRBD2 (6 bases). The CDR3 covers 16 residues. Germline CDR1 SGHTA, CDR2 FQGNSA. V was pared by 5 bases and J by 6 bases, with 21 bases between. The CDR3 loop is CASSASPGLDGDTQYF. The CDR3 DNA is TGTGCCAGCAGCGCCAGCCCGGGACTGGACGGGGATACGCAGTATTTT. Together with reference TRBV7-2 and TRBJ2-3, the CDR3 gives the full variable domain: GAGVSQSPSNKVTEKGKDVELRCDPISGHTALYWYRQSLGQGLEFLIYFQGNSAPDKSGLPSDRFSAERTGGSVSTLTIQRTQQEDSAVYLCASSASPGLDGDTQYFGPGTRLTVL.

The CDR3 sequence: CASSPKGQGSYEQYF. DNA of the CDR3: TGTGCCAGCTCACCCAAGGGACAGGGTTCCTACGAGCAGTACTTC. The chain carries TRBV18 and TRBJ2-7; the match to TRBD1 covers 9 bases. Trimming cost V 3 bases and J 1 base; bases outside gene matches: 4. Per germline, CDR1 KGHSH and CDR2 LQKENI. There are 15 residues in the CDR3. Drawing the rest from reference TRBV18 and TRBJ2-7, the complete variable domain is NAGVMQNPRHLVRRRGQEARLRCSPMKGHSHVYWYRQLPEEGLKFMVYLQKENIIDESGMPKERFSAEFPKEGPSILRIQQVVRGDSAAYFCASSPKGQGSYEQYFGPGTRLTVT.

The chain is built from TRBV7-9 and TRBJ2-1; D gene uncertain. Trimming cost V 5 bases and J 0 bases, with 14 bases left between them. The CDR3 contains 16 residues. Germline loops: CDR1 SEHNR, CDR2 FQNEAQ (reference sequence). DNA of the CDR3: TGTGCCAGCAGCCCCTTAAGCTGGAGCTCCTACAATGAGCAGTTCTTC. It translates to CASSPLSWSSYNEQFF.

The count of this clone is one. The chain couples TRBV19 to TRBJ2-2; 9 positions agree with TRBD1. This CDR3 is 14 amino acids long. Trimming took 8 bases from V and 5 from J; bases not matched to a gene: 6. Per the germline V gene, CDR1 is LNHDA and CDR2 is SQIVND (reference sequence). CDR3 bases: TGTGCCAGTGTTGGGACAGGGTGGACCGGGGAGCTGTTTTTT. It yields the protein CASVGTGWTGELFF.

The V call is TRBV19, the J call TRBJ1-4; 9 positions match TRBD1. This CDR3 contains 13 residues. The germline CDR1 and CDR2 sequences are LNHDA and SQIVND (reference sequence). The V segment lost 7 bases and the J segment 6 bases; nucleotides outside the gene matches: 3. CDR3 sequence: CASKGQGDEKLFF. CDR3 bases: TGTGCCAGTAAGGGACAGGGAGATGAAAAACTGTTTTTT.

V is TRBV28 and J is TRBJ1-2; maybe TRBD1 (6 bases). Per germline, CDR1 MDHEN and CDR2 SYDVKM. CDR3 length equals 14 residues. V dropped 6 bases and J dropped 4 bases, with 15 bases sitting between them. CDR3 protein: CASSYAGQFYGYTF. CDR3 nucleotides: TGTGCCAGCAGCTATGCTGGACAGTTCTATGGCTACACCTTC.

This clone was recorded a few times. The V and J genes are TRBV29-1 and TRBJ2-1, with TRBD1 matching 8 bases. Losses at the gene ends were 1 base for V and 0 bases for J; bases not matched to a gene: 8. CDR3 size: 17 residues. Per germline, CDR1 SQVTM and CDR2 ANQGSEA. CDR3 bases: TGCAGCGTTGAAGTGGGGACAGGCAGGAGCTCCTACAATGAGCAGTTCTTC. This sequence encodes CSVEVGTGRSSYNEQFF.

This clone was seen a handful of times. The V call is TRBV7-2, the J call TRBJ2-1; TRBD2 matches at 13 bases. This CDR3 comprises 16 residues. In germline, CDR1 is SGHTA, CDR2 FQGNSA. Germline trimming cut 1 base from V and 9 bases from J; bases unmatched to any gene: 6. CDR3 sequence (DNA): TGTGCCAGCAGCTTAGTTGGGACTAGCGGGGCCAGTGAGCAGTTCTTC. Its protein product is CASSLVGTSGASEQFF.